The 27 T cell receptor beta chains below were found in one sample sequenced in a study of cytomegalovirus exposure and HLA in healthy donors. PCR amplification relied on 60 Vbeta primers (plus 13 Jbeta primers). Some clones are missing from TCRdb's copy, which holds only in-frame ones; the method was immunoSEQ multiplex PCR. This sample has about 110,000 clones, with approximately 82% found just once. The specimen sequenced was PBMCs. The receptors derive from a man aged 25-45 years in good health and CMV-seropositive.

This clone was found once. Other nucleotide sequences in the sample specify the same CDR3. V is TRBV27 and J is TRBJ1-1; D possibly corresponds to TRBD1 (5 bases). The CDR3 contains 13 residues. Germline V gene data show CDR1 as MNHEY and CDR2 as SMNVEV (reference sequence). Trimming pared 2 bases from V and 1 base from J, leaving 5 bases between. CDR3 amino acids: CASSLQGNTEAFF. DNA of the CDR3: TGTGCCAGCAGTTTACAGGGGAACACTGAAGCTTTCTTT.

This clone has just a few counts. The rearrangement links TRBV10-3 to TRBJ2-5, with 14 bases aligning to TRBD2. In germline, CDR1 is ENHRY, CDR2 SYGVKD. With V trimmed by 4 bases and J by 1 base, 2 bases remained unmatched. CDR3 size: 16 residues. As DNA, the CDR3 is TGTGCCATCAGTGGGGGACTAGCGGGGGTCCAAGAGACCCAGTACTTC. It translates to CAISGGLAGVQETQYF.

The gene calls are TRBV7-3 and TRBJ2-7, with D possibly TRBD2 on 6 matching bases. The germline V and J ends were trimmed by 1 base and 7 bases, with 17 bases remaining between them. CDR1 is SGHTA and CDR2 is FQGTGA in the germline V gene. The CDR3 covers 15 residues. CDR3 sequence reads: CASSLRGLRGEEQYF. In DNA form, the CDR3 reads TGTGCCAGCAGCTTAAGGGGACTGCGAGGGGAGGAGCAGTACTTC.

V is TRBV6-5 and J is TRBJ2-3; 10 nucleotides align to TRBD1. The germline V gene has CDR1 MNHEY and CDR2 SVGAGI. The J segment lost 6 bases and the V segment lost 6 bases, leaving 9 bases of the junction unmatched. The CDR3 consists of 15 residues. The CDR3 DNA follows: TGTGCCAGCAGACCCGACAGGGGGCTAATGGATACGCAGTATTTT. It translates to CASRPDRGLMDTQYF.

This chain links TRBV7-2 with TRBJ1-1; TRBD1 might be the D (5 bases). Germline assignment: CDR1 SGHTA and CDR2 FQGNSA. There are 14 residues in the CDR3. V lost 3 bases to trimming and J lost 2 bases, with 10 bases between them. As DNA, the CDR3 is TGTGCCAGCAGCTTGGGGCCCAGCAACACTGAAGCTTTCTTT. This gives the protein CASSLGPSNTEAFF.

The V call is TRBV4-1, the J call TRBJ1-2; a possible D gene is TRBD1 (6 bases). CDR1 is MGHRA and CDR2 is YSYEKL in the germline V gene. The V end was cut by 5 bases, the J end by 5 bases, with 24 bases between. The CDR3 sequence is 17 residues long. The CDR3 sequence is CASSSRTRGAVGYGYTF. CDR3 in DNA: TGCGCCAGCAGCTCCCGGACTCGGGGGGCAGTGGGTTATGGCTACACCTTC.

This chain connects TRBV2 to TRBJ1-3; D is possibly TRBD1 (5 bases). The CDR3 consists of 16 residues. Trimming took off 10 bases at V and 0 bases at J, with 19 bases between the two ends. Per the germline V gene, CDR1 is SNHLY and CDR2 is FYNNEI. The CDR3 sequence: CATEVAEGSSGNTIYF. The CDR3, as DNA: TGTGCCACCGAAGTGGCGGAGGGGAGCTCTGGAAACACCATATATTTT. The variable domain in full, with the rest retrieved from reference TRBV2 and TRBJ1-3, is EPEVTQTPSHQVTQMGQEVILRCVPISNHLYFYWYRQILGQKVEFLVSFYNNEISEKSEIFDDQFSVERPDGSNFTLKIRSTKLEDSAMYFCATEVAEGSSGNTIYFGEGSWLTVV.

The chain couples TRBV5-5 to TRBJ2-7; tentatively, D is TRBD1 (5 bases). From germline, CDR1 is SGHKS and CDR2 YYEKEE (reference sequence). Trimming took 4 bases from V and 0 from J, leaving 11 bases between them. The CDR3 has 14 amino acids. Here the CDR3 reads CASSKLQGSYEQYF. As DNA, the CDR3 is TGTGCCAGCAGCAAACTCCAGGGCTCCTACGAGCAGTACTTC.

This clone showed up just a few times. The V and J genes are TRBV2 and TRBJ1-6; D gene ambiguous. CDR1 is SNHLY, CDR2 FYNNEI, per germline. V was pared by 6 bases and J by 12 bases, with 9 bases between. The CDR3 has 11 amino acids. The CDR3 sequence is CASSEGLPLHF. DNA for the CDR3: TGTGCCAGCAGCGAGGGTTTACCCCTCCACTTT.

The chain is built from TRBV30 and TRBJ2-7; TRBD1 matches 9 bases. In germline, CDR1 is GTSNPN, CDR2 SVGIG (reference sequence). With 6 bases clipped from V and 0 bases from J, the junction kept 3 bases outside the gene matches. The CDR3 covers 13 residues. CDR3 sequence: CACRDRASYEQYF. For the CDR3, the DNA is TGTGCCTGCCGGGACAGGGCCTCCTACGAGCAGTACTTC.

This clone was seen more than once but under ten times. The chain links TRBV30 to TRBJ2-7; D is unresolved. Germline values: CDR1 GTSNPN, CDR2 SVGIG (reference sequence). The CDR3 sequence is 12 residues long. V lost 0 bases to trimming and J lost 3 bases, with 6 bases between them. The CDR3 sequence: CAWSVQNYEQYF. For the CDR3, the DNA is TGTGCCTGGAGTGTACAGAACTACGAGCAGTACTTC.

CDR3 coding DNA: TGTGCCAGCAGCTTGTACAGGGGAGCCCCAGATACGCAGTATTTT. Protein sequence: CASSLYRGAPDTQYF. J is TRBJ2-3 and V is TRBV5-8; TRBD1 matches 7 bases. Germline CDR1 SGHTS, CDR2 YDEGEE. This CDR3 contains 15 residues. With V trimmed by 1 base and J by 4 bases, 6 bases remained unmatched.

The chain links TRBV14 to TRBJ2-1, with 14 positions matching TRBD2. V shed 0 bases and J 10 bases; nucleotides not matched to a gene: 8. CDR1 SGHDN and CDR2 FVKESK come from the germline V gene. The CDR3 is 17 residues long. CDR3 protein: CASSQDRRLAGGREQFF. The CDR3 DNA is TGTGCCAGCAGCCAAGACCGGAGACTAGCGGGGGGGCGCGAGCAGTTCTTC.

The rearrangement uses TRBV5-4 and TRBJ2-7; 10 nucleotides line up with TRBD1. J gave up 3 bases and V 0 bases, and 12 bases lay outside the gene matches. CDR1 and CDR2 (germline): SGHNT, YYREEE (reference sequence). The CDR3 covers 18 residues. CDR3 coding DNA: TGTGCCAGCAGCTTGGTGCCAGCGGGGGACAGGGGCCACTACGAGCAGTACTTC. It specifies CASSLVPAGDRGHYEQYF.

This chain joins TRBV28 and TRBJ1-2; 8 nucleotides agree with TRBD1. The CDR3 spans 14 residues. Per the germline V gene, CDR1 is MDHEN and CDR2 is SYDVKM. V was clipped by 3 bases and J by 6 bases; unmatched bases: 6. CDR3 sequence reads: CASSLQGAADGYTF. In DNA, the CDR3 is TGTGCCAGCAGTTTGCAGGGGGCAGCAGATGGCTACACCTTC.

This chain connects TRBV10-3 to TRBJ2-3; 8 nucleotides align to TRBD2. After removal of 3 bases from V and 0 bases from J, the junction contained 14 bases not matched to a gene. This CDR3 has 19 amino acids. Germline values: CDR1 ENHRY, CDR2 SYGVKD. The CDR3 DNA reads as TGTGCCATCAGTGAACCTCCGGGACTAGGGAGGACTAGCACAGATACGCAGTATTTT. This gives the protein CAISEPPGLGRTSTDTQYF.

The chain couples TRBV5-6 to TRBJ1-1; the match to TRBD1 covers 7 bases. The V gene's germline CDR1 is SGHDT and CDR2 YYEEEE. The CDR3 is 14 amino acids. The V segment lost 4 bases and the J segment 0 bases; nucleotides outside the gene matches: 3. Here the CDR3 DNA reads TGTGCCAGCAGCAGGGGGACAGTGAACACTGAAGCTTTCTTT. It encodes CASSRGTVNTEAFF. Supplemented by reference TRBV5-6 and TRBJ1-1, the full variable domain reads DAGVTQSPTHLIKTRGQQVTLRCSPKSGHDTVSWYQQALGQGPQFIFQYYEEEERQRGNFPDRFSGHQFPNYSSELNVNALLLGDSALYLCASSRGTVNTEAFFGQGTRLTVV.

This clone has ten or more counts. The chain couples TRBV6-5 to TRBJ2-7; D uncertain. The CDR3 is 12 residues long. Trimming pared 10 bases from V and 0 bases from J, leaving 10 bases between. Germline V gene data show CDR1 as MNHEY and CDR2 as SVGAGI. CDR3 in amino acids: CATRLGSYEQYF. The CDR3 coding sequence is TGTGCCACGCGCCTAGGCTCCTACGAGCAGTACTTC.

The genes are TRBV5-1 and TRBJ1-4, with D perhaps TRBD1 (5 bases). Per the germline V gene, CDR1 is SGHRS and CDR2 is YFSETQ. CDR3 length: 16 residues. V was cut by 0 bases and J by 8 bases, with 17 bases left in between. DNA for the CDR3: TGCGCCAGCAGCTTGGGGGACTTAATCGTCCCAGAAAAACTGTTTTTT. Its translation is CASSLGDLIVPEKLFF.

V and J are TRBV7-9 and TRBJ1-1; 10 bases match TRBD1. Per the germline V gene, CDR1 is SEHNR and CDR2 is FQNEAQ (reference sequence). V was pared by 3 bases and J by 5 bases, with 0 bases of the junction left unmatched. The CDR3 is 13 residues long. CDR3 region: CASSLGQGTEAFF. The CDR3 coding sequence is TGTGCCAGCAGCTTGGGACAGGGGACTGAAGCTTTCTTT.

The chain employs TRBV29-1 and TRBJ2-1, with 10 bases lining up with TRBD2. Germline values: CDR1 SQVTM, CDR2 ANQGSEA. The CDR3 consists of 17 residues. J gave up 4 bases and V 1 base, and 10 bases lay outside the gene matches. The CDR3 reads CSVEGLAGAPNYNEQFF. In DNA, the CDR3 is TGCAGCGTTGAAGGGCTAGCGGGGGCCCCCAATTACAATGAGCAGTTCTTC.

This chain uses TRBV28 with TRBJ1-4, with 8 bases matching TRBD1. The CDR3 is 18 amino acids. CDR1 is MDHEN, CDR2 SYDVKM, per germline. The ends lost 6 bases at V and 4 bases at J; junction bases unmatched: 16. CDR3 loop: CASSLTALTGAHNEKLFF. The CDR3 DNA follows: TGTGCCAGCAGCCTGACAGCCCTGACAGGGGCCCATAATGAAAAACTGTTTTTT.

This clone has only a few counts. This chain connects TRBV9 to TRBJ2-3; 11 bases agree with TRBD2. Germline V gives CDR1 SGDLS, CDR2 YYNGEE. This CDR3 is built from 15 residues. J lost 3 bases, V lost 5 bases, and 5 bases had no gene match. In DNA form, the CDR3 reads TGTGCCAGCAGTGGGGGACTAGCGGAAACAGATACGCAGTATTTT. Its protein product is CASSGGLAETDTQYF.

The CDR3 nucleotides read TGTGCCAGCAGCTTGTCGCGGGGGGGAGGGAATGAGCAGTTCTTC. Its protein product is CASSLSRGGGNEQFF. This rearrangement joins TRBV5-4 to TRBJ2-1; 9 nucleotides match TRBD2. Trimming removed 1 base from V and 7 bases from J; junction bases left unmatched: 6. Germline V lookup: CDR1 SGHNT, CDR2 YYREEE (reference sequence). The CDR3 covers 15 residues.

The count of this clone is one. The chain combines TRBV7-6 with TRBJ2-1, with D perhaps matching TRBD1 (6 bases). Germline V lookup: CDR1 SGHVS, CDR2 FNYEAQ. This CDR3 comprises 16 residues. V was cut by 5 bases and J by 0 bases, with 14 bases left in between. The CDR3 loop is CASSDYRASSYNEQFF. CDR3 nucleotide sequence: TGTGCCAGCAGCGATTACAGGGCGAGCTCCTACAATGAGCAGTTCTTC. The variable domain in full, completed from reference TRBV7-6 and TRBJ2-1, reads GAGVSQSPRYKVTKRGQDVALRCDPISGHVSLYWYRQALGQGPEFLTYFNYEAQQDKSGLPNDRFSAERPEGSISTLTIQRTEQRDSAMYRCASSDYRASSYNEQFFGPGTRLTVL.

V gene TRBV7-2 combines with J gene TRBJ1-5; 9 bases agree with TRBD1. The CDR3 totals 13 residues. Per germline, CDR1 SGHTA and CDR2 FQGNSA. Losses at the gene ends were 5 bases for V and 4 bases for J; bases not matched to a gene: 0. CDR3 DNA sequence: TGTGCCAGCAGCGGGACAGGGAATCAGCCCCAGCATTTT. Protein: CASSGTGNQPQHF.

The V and J genes are TRBV5-1 and TRBJ2-1, with 9 bases identical to TRBD2. J gave up 8 bases and V 1 base, and 7 bases lay outside the gene matches. The CDR3 extends over 15 amino acids. The germline CDR1 and CDR2 sequences are SGHRS and YFSETQ. CDR3 nucleotide sequence: TGCGCCAGCAGCTTGTTGGGCGGGGGGGCCCATGAGCAGTTCTTC. It codes for CASSLLGGGAHEQFF.